A single sample gave rise to the 20 T cell receptor beta chains below, sequenced in a study of cytomegalovirus exposure and HLA in healthy donors. The PCR made use of 60 Vbeta and 13 Jbeta primers. Assay: immunoSEQ multiplex PCR; the TCRdb copy retains only in-frame clones and omits some. The table gives 30,000 to 35,000 clones; the top ten clones make up 1.9% of it. The sequencing sample was made of PBMCs. The receptors derive from a middle-aged woman in good health and CMV-seropositive.

The chain uses TRBV30 and TRBJ1-4; D uncertain. Germline values: CDR1 GTSNPN, CDR2 SVGIG (reference sequence). V lost 3 bases and J lost 3, with 8 bases in between. This CDR3 has 13 residues. In nucleotides, the CDR3 is TGTGCCTGGAGGAGGGCGGCTAATGAAAAACTGTTTTTT. It specifies CAWRRAANEKLFF. Full variable domain (outside the CDR3, taken from reference TRBV30 and TRBJ1-4): SQTIHQWPATLVQPVGSPLSLECTVEGTSNPNLYWYRQAAGRGLQLLFYSVGIGQISSEVPQNLSASRPQDRQFILSSKKLLLSDSGFYLCAWRRAANEKLFFGSGTQLSVL.

The chain links TRBV6-1 to TRBJ2-1; 7 nucleotides agree with TRBD2. The germline gives CDR1 MNHNS, CDR2 SASEGT. CDR3 size: 13 residues. Germline trimming cut 6 bases from V and 2 bases from J; bases unmatched to any gene: 1. CDR3 bases: TGTGCCAGCAGGGCGGGAGCCTACAATGAGCAGTTCTTC. It encodes CASRAGAYNEQFF.

The chain has TRBV5-5 and TRBJ1-3; 7 positions agree with TRBD1. The CDR3 covers 18 residues. V lost 4 bases, J lost 4 bases, and 17 bases stayed unmatched. The germline V gene has CDR1 SGHKS and CDR2 YYEKEE (reference sequence). The CDR3 is CASSDTYRDRVVGNTIYF. For the CDR3, the DNA is TGTGCCAGCAGCGATACATACCGGGACAGAGTCGTGGGAAACACCATATATTTT. Variable domain in full (rest from reference TRBV5-5 and TRBJ1-3): DAGVTQSPTHLIKTRGQQVTLRCSPISGHKSVSWYQQVLGQGPQFIFQYYEKEERGRGNFPDRFSARQFPNYSSELNVNALLLGDSALYLCASSDTYRDRVVGNTIYFGEGSWLTVV.

The chain combines TRBV5-1 with TRBJ2-7; the D gene is possibly TRBD2 (7 bases). Trimming stripped 3 bases from V and 0 bases from J, with 13 bases between. Germline loops: CDR1 SGHRS, CDR2 YFSETQ. This CDR3 region has 15 residues. CDR3 residues: CASSWEGGSSYEQYF. The CDR3 DNA is TGCGCCAGCAGCTGGGAGGGGGGTAGCTCCTACGAGCAGTACTTC.

The chain recombines TRBV19 with TRBJ1-5; TRBD1 is a possible D gene (5 bases). Trimming stripped 5 bases from V and 4 bases from J, with 15 bases between. The CDR3 has 15 amino acids. Germline CDR1 is LNHDA and CDR2 is SQIVND (reference sequence). CDR3 sequence (DNA): TGTGCCAGTAGTGGTAGGGGCAGCAATAATCAGCCCCAGCATTTT. This sequence encodes CASSGRGSNNQPQHF.

V and J are TRBV5-1 and TRBJ2-5, with D unresolved. The CDR3 totals 12 residues. V was cut by 6 bases and J by 2 bases, with 8 bases left in between. CDR1 and CDR2 from the germline V gene are SGHRS and YFSETQ. The CDR3 DNA sequence: TGCGCCAGCACCTCCAGTCAAGAGACCCAGTACTTC. Translation gives CASTSSQETQYF. The whole variable domain, filled in from reference TRBV5-1 and TRBJ2-5, reads KAGVTQTPRYLIKTRGQQVTLSCSPISGHRSVSWYQQTPGQGLQFLFEYFSETQRNKGNFPGRFSGRQFSNSRSEMNVSTLELGDSALYLCASTSSQETQYFGPGTRLLVL.

The chain combines TRBV5-4 with TRBJ2-5, with a tentative D call TRBD1 (6 bases). Trimming left V 9 bases short and J 1 base short, with 13 bases between. The germline CDR1 and CDR2 sequences are SGHNT and YYREEE (reference sequence). The CDR3 has 13 amino acids. The CDR3 reads CATSGHIQETQYF. The CDR3 DNA follows: TGTGCCACCTCGGGACATATCCAAGAGACCCAGTACTTC.

The chain couples TRBV9 to TRBJ2-1; weak D call: TRBD2 (5 bases). Germline V gene data show CDR1 as SGDLS and CDR2 as YYNGEE. V was shortened by 7 bases and J by 9 bases, with 14 bases between the two germline ends. The CDR3 sequence is 12 residues long. The CDR3 here is CASSDSDGEQFF. For the CDR3, the DNA is TGTGCCAGCTCCGATAGCGACGGTGAGCAGTTCTTC.

The chain recombines TRBV11-2 with TRBJ1-1; D is possibly TRBD1 (6 bases). The length of the CDR3 is 17 residues. Germline CDR1 reads SGHAT; CDR2 reads FQNNGV. V gave up 5 bases and J gave up 10 bases, with 29 bases separating them. The CDR3: CASSPAAIISDRLGAFF. The CDR3 bases are TGTGCCAGCAGCCCTGCTGCCATTATTTCAGACAGGTTAGGAGCTTTCTTT.

V is TRBV29-1 and J is TRBJ2-1; 8 bases agree with TRBD1. Germline V lookup: CDR1 SQVTM, CDR2 ANQGSEA. The CDR3 sequence is 16 residues long. Unmatched junction bases numbered 8, after V lost 0 bases and J lost 4 bases. In DNA, the CDR3 is TGCAGCGTTGAAGATTGGCAGGGGGCGGGTTACAATGAGCAGTTCTTC. Its protein is CSVEDWQGAGYNEQFF.

The chain links TRBV11-2 to TRBJ2-1; D is perhaps TRBD1 (5 bases). Trimming removed 2 bases from V and 8 bases from J, with 16 bases in between. The CDR3 is made up of 15 amino acids. The germline CDR1 and CDR2 sequences are SGHAT and FQNNGV. In nucleotides, the CDR3 is TGTGCCAGCAGCTTAATTTCTCGCAGGGCCTATGAGCAGTTCTTC. Its protein is CASSLISRRAYEQFF.

The genes are TRBV28 and TRBJ1-1; D not resolved. V lost 1 base and J lost 1, with 7 bases in between. The CDR3 consists of 14 residues. Germline V lookup: CDR1 MDHEN, CDR2 SYDVKM. The CDR3 bases are TGTGCCAGCAGTTTATACGTGGCGAACACTGAAGCTTTCTTT. Translating gives CASSLYVANTEAFF.

The rearrangement links TRBV18 to TRBJ1-2; tentative D call: TRBD1 (5 bases). The V gene's germline CDR1 is KGHSH and CDR2 LQKENI. This CDR3 region has 18 residues. The V gene lost 6 bases and the J gene lost 0 bases, with 23 bases spanning the gap. CDR3 bases: TGTGCCAGCTCCGTCGGGGGTCGAAACCTGAAGTCTAACTATGGCTACACCTTC. The encoded protein is CASSVGGRNLKSNYGYTF.

The chain couples TRBV6-1 to TRBJ1-6; a possible D gene is TRBD1 (5 bases). This CDR3 spans 14 amino acids. The germline V and J ends were trimmed by 8 bases and 9 bases, with 17 bases remaining between them. CDR1 is MNHNS and CDR2 is SASEGT in the germline V gene. In DNA, the CDR3 is TGTGCCAGCCGGCGGGGGGAAGACGTTTCACCCCTCCACTTT. Its translation: CASRRGEDVSPLHF.

V and J are TRBV10-3 and TRBJ1-1; the D is unclear. This CDR3 is built from 14 residues. The germline CDR1 and CDR2 sequences are ENHRY and SYGVKD. V was clipped by 5 bases and J by 2 bases, with 12 bases between them. CDR3: CAISPGGFNTEAFF. CDR3 DNA: TGTGCCATCAGTCCCGGCGGGTTTAACACTGAAGCTTTCTTT.

This chain links TRBV5-1 with TRBJ1-2, with D uncertain. Trimming removed 2 bases from V and 4 bases from J, with 15 bases in between. The length of the CDR3 is 15 residues. Germline V CDR1 and CDR2: SGHRS, YFSETQ. The CDR3 sequence: CASSFIDQPGYGYTF. DNA of the CDR3: TGCGCCAGCAGCTTTATCGACCAGCCAGGCTATGGCTACACCTTC.

This chain connects TRBV18 to TRBJ1-1; D unresolved. Germline V gives CDR1 KGHSH, CDR2 LQKENI. This CDR3 is 15 amino acids long. V shed 1 base and J shed 4 bases, with 13 bases lying between them. The CDR3, as DNA: TGTGCCAGCTCACCACAGATGAGGCGGGGCACTGAAGCTTTCTTT. Translation: CASSPQMRRGTEAFF.

The chain carries TRBV19 and TRBJ2-3; no clear D. Germline V gene data show CDR1 as LNHDA and CDR2 as SQIVND (reference sequence). CDR3 length equals 13 residues. V was trimmed by 6 bases and J by 0 bases, leaving 7 bases between them. CDR3 loop: CASRSTSTDTQYF. CDR3 DNA sequence: TGTGCCAGTAGAAGTACTAGCACAGATACGCAGTATTTT.

This sequence joins TRBV10-3 and TRBJ1-3; D possibly corresponds to TRBD1 (5 bases). The length of the CDR3 is 13 residues. The germline V and J ends were trimmed by 6 bases and 4 bases, with 10 bases remaining between them. From germline, CDR1 is ENHRY and CDR2 SYGVKD. Here the CDR3 DNA reads TGTGCCATCAGGGACATAAACGGAAACACCATATATTTT. Translating it yields CAIRDINGNTIYF.

The V gene is TRBV5-1, the J gene TRBJ1-1; tentatively, D is TRBD1 (5 bases). The CDR3 is 18 residues long. Germline-derived CDR1 and CDR2 are SGHRS and YFSETQ. Trimming stripped 0 bases from V and 1 base from J, with 19 bases between. As DNA, the CDR3 is TGCGCCAGCAGCTTGGTTTTTAGGGGCAGGGAAAGGAACACTGAAGCTTTCTTT. Protein: CASSLVFRGRERNTEAFF. The full variable domain, its missing parts supplied by reference TRBV5-1 and TRBJ1-1, is KAGVTQTPRYLIKTRGQQVTLSCSPISGHRSVSWYQQTPGQGLQFLFEYFSETQRNKGNFPGRFSGRQFSNSRSEMNVSTLELGDSALYLCASSLVFRGRERNTEAFFGQGTRLTVV.